The 10 T cell receptor beta chains below come from one sample, sequenced in a study of T cell responses to AZD1222 COVID-19 vaccine. Sequenced by immunoSEQ multiplex PCR; TCRdb stores in-frame clones only, minus some. The sample gives 99,000 or so clones, approximately 89% of which show up once; about 40% is in the top ten. Material: peripheral blood, obtained 28 days after the second AZD1222 dose. All receptors come from an adult who received the AZD1222 COVID-19 vaccine.

This chain joins TRBV19 and TRBJ2-2; 14 bases match TRBD2. This CDR3 spans 17 amino acids. Germline-derived CDR1 and CDR2 are LNHDA and SQIVND (reference sequence). With 4 bases clipped from V and 7 bases from J, the junction kept 8 bases outside the gene matches. The CDR3 spells CASSNSGLAGDNGELFF. DNA for the CDR3: TGTGCCAGTAGTAACTCGGGACTAGCGGGAGATAACGGGGAGCTGTTTTTT.

The chain links TRBV28 to TRBJ2-7, with D perhaps matching TRBD1 or TRBD2 (5 bases each). The germline V and J ends were trimmed by 8 bases and 0 bases, with 8 bases remaining between them. The length of the CDR3 is 12 residues. CDR1 and CDR2 from the germline V gene are MDHEN and SYDVKM. CDR3 sequence reads: CASLGTSYEQYF. In nucleotides, the CDR3 is TGTGCCAGCTTGGGGACCTCCTACGAGCAGTACTTC.

On this clone itself: At one end the junction does not follow the germline gene, possibly because of a read error. J is TRBJ2-7 and V is TRBV28; 7 nucleotides align to TRBD1. CDR1 and CDR2 (germline): MDHEN, SYDVKM. The CDR3 has 13 residues. CDR3 bases: TGTGCCAGCAGTTTAAAGAGTAGACAGGGCAAGGACTTC. The encoded protein is CASSLKSRQGKDF.

V and J are TRBV28 and TRBJ1-5; 8 bases fit TRBD1. The germline V gene has CDR1 MDHEN and CDR2 SYDVKM. V was pared by 3 bases and J by 4 bases, with 5 bases of the junction left unmatched. This CDR3 contains 15 residues. The CDR3 reads CASSFGDRFNQPQHF. CDR3 bases: TGTGCCAGCAGTTTCGGGGACAGGTTTAATCAGCCCCAGCATTTT. Based on the CDR3 plus reference TRBV28 and TRBJ1-5, the full variable domain is DVKVTQSSRYLVKRTGEKVFLECVQDMDHENMFWYRQDPGLGLRLIYFSYDVKMKEKGDIPEGYSVSREKKERFSLILESASTNQTSMYLCASSFGDRFNQPQHFGDGTRLSIL.

The chain carries TRBV9 and TRBJ1-2; D call uncertain. The V gene lost 3 bases and the J gene lost 13 bases, with 19 bases spanning the gap. Germline CDR1 is SGDLS and CDR2 is YYNGEE. The CDR3 has 13 amino acids. The CDR3 region is CASSAGSLANCTF. The CDR3 DNA reads as TGTGCCAGCAGCGCGGGCAGTCTGGCAAATTGCACCTTC. The entire variable domain, with the rest obtained from reference TRBV9 and TRBJ1-2, is as follows: DSGVTQTPKHLITATGQRVTLRCSPRSGDLSVYWYQQSLDQGLQFLIQYYNGEERAKGNILERFSAQQFPDLHSELNLSSLELGDSALYFCASSAGSLANCTFGSGTRLTVV.

This clone showed up just once. The chain couples TRBV27 to TRBJ2-7; the D gene is possibly TRBD1 (7 bases). Germline V gene data show CDR1 as MNHEY and CDR2 as SMNVEV (reference sequence). There are 14 residues in the CDR3. The ends were cut back, 5 bases at V and 1 base at J, with 12 bases in the middle. The CDR3 region has the DNA TGTGCCAGCAGTCCGGAGGGACAGTCCTACGAGCAGTACTTC. It translates to CASSPEGQSYEQYF.

The chain has TRBV7-3 and TRBJ2-1, with 9 bases matching TRBD2. The CDR3 sequence is 15 residues long. Germline trimming cut 2 bases from V and 7 bases from J; bases unmatched to any gene: 6. Germline CDR1 SGHTA, CDR2 FQGTGA. CDR3 sequence: CASSLGLAGRNEQFF. The CDR3 DNA is TGTGCCAGCAGCTTAGGGCTAGCGGGGAGAAATGAGCAGTTCTTC.

The chain couples TRBV7-2 to TRBJ2-7; TRBD1 is a possible D gene (6 bases). This CDR3 contains 14 residues. The ends were cut back, 5 bases at V and 2 bases at J, with 13 bases in the middle. Germline loops: CDR1 SGHTA, CDR2 FQGNSA. This CDR3 is CASSQQTGTYEQYF. The DNA for the CDR3 is TGTGCCAGCAGCCAACAGACAGGAACCTACGAGCAGTACTTC.

The chain is built from TRBV7-2 and TRBJ1-4; D gene uncertain. The V and J ends lost 4 bases and 14 bases respectively, with 17 bases between them. There are 13 residues in the CDR3. Germline CDR1 reads SGHTA; CDR2 reads FQGNSA. The CDR3 DNA reads as TGTGCCAGCAGCTCCGACGCGGGATTTGGGCTGTTTTTT. Its protein product is CASSSDAGFGLFF.

This clone has just a few counts. The rearrangement uses TRBV25-1 and TRBJ2-7; 7 bases agree with TRBD1. The V gene end was trimmed by 4 bases and the J gene end by 2 bases; junction bases not matched to a gene: 5. This CDR3 contains 14 residues. Germline V gene lookup returns CDR1 MGHDK and CDR2 SYGVNS. CDR3 in DNA: TGTGCCAGCAGTGCGACAGGGCTCCCCTACGAGCAGTACTTC. This encodes CASSATGLPYEQYF.